The 17 T cell receptor beta chains presented below share a single source sample, sequenced in a study of beta chain features in type 1 diabetes. Expressed TCRB transcripts were sequenced, since all the RNA that had been isolated was reverse transcribed. Assay used: immunoSEQ multiplex PCR; TCRdb lists only in-frame clones, some missing. The sample lists about 5,400 clones; over 70% were seen once. The sequenced sample was Tregs from blood. All receptors derive from a man younger than 35 in good health.

This clone was picked up a small number of times. This chain joins TRBV7-9 and TRBJ2-7; 11 nucleotides align to TRBD1. The ends lost 6 bases at V and 7 bases at J; junction bases unmatched: 11. CDR3 length equals 15 residues. Germline V gene sequence: CDR1 SEHNR, CDR2 FQNEAQ (reference sequence). The DNA of the CDR3 is TGTGCCAGCAGTTTGCCGGGACAGGGGGTCCCGGAGCAGTACTTC. It encodes CASSLPGQGVPEQYF.

A word on this clone: At one boundary the junction diverges from the germline segment, which might be a read error. The chain couples TRBV19 to TRBJ2-4; 7 nucleotides line up with TRBD2. This CDR3 comprises 14 residues. The V gene's germline CDR1 is LNHDA and CDR2 SQIVND (reference sequence). This CDR3 reads CASSNPIVGAGHSF. The CDR3 nucleotides read TGTGCCAGTAGTAATCCCATTGTCGGAGCGGGGCATTCCTTC.

The V gene is TRBV7-2, the J gene TRBJ1-5; D is undetermined. This CDR3 spans 14 amino acids. Looked up from germline, CDR1 is SGHTA and CDR2 is FQGNSA. V gave up 0 bases and J gave up 2 bases, with 5 bases separating them. CDR3 sequence (DNA): TGTGCCAGCAGCTTAGCATATGGCAATCAGCCCCAGCATTTT. Translated, it gives CASSLAYGNQPQHF.

This chain joins TRBV19 and TRBJ1-5; D unclear. The CDR3 is made up of 14 amino acids. V lost 7 bases to trimming and J lost 0 bases, with 10 bases between them. CDR1 LNHDA and CDR2 SQIVND come from the germline V gene (reference sequence). As DNA, the CDR3 is TGTGCCAGTACCAACGGGTATAGCAATCAGCCCCAGCATTTT. Translating it yields CASTNGYSNQPQHF.

CDR3 region: CASSSDRGTEAFF. The CDR3 nucleotides read TGTGCCAGCAGTTCCGACCGAGGGACTGAAGCTTTCTTT. The chain uses TRBV7-7 and TRBJ1-1; no reliable D call. CDR3 length: 13 residues. V lost 6 bases, J lost 5 bases, and 13 bases lay in between. CDR1 is SSHAT and CDR2 is FNYEAQ in the germline V gene (reference sequence).

In this sample, this clone turned up a few times. Here the CDR3 DNA reads TGTGCCAGCAGTTTGGTTCTAGATTCACCCCTCCACTTT. Its translation is CASSLVLDSPLHF. This chain links TRBV27 with TRBJ1-6; D not resolved. Germline-derived CDR1 and CDR2 are MNHEY and SMNVEV (reference sequence). The CDR3 spans 13 residues. Between the trimmed V and J ends, which lost 3 bases and 8 bases, there was a span of 8 bases.

The chain has TRBV5-4 and TRBJ2-1; D call uncertain. Trimming took off 0 bases at V and 6 bases at J, with 10 bases between the two ends. The CDR3 has 14 residues. The germline V gene has CDR1 SGHNT and CDR2 YYREEE (reference sequence). The CDR3: CASSLVAPSNEQFF. CDR3 coding DNA: TGTGCCAGCAGCTTGGTGGCCCCCAGCAATGAGCAGTTCTTC.

The J gene is TRBJ1-6, the V gene TRBV29-1, with TRBD1 matching over 7 bases. The V gene end was trimmed by 7 bases and the J gene end by 7 bases; junction bases not matched to a gene: 7. The CDR3 runs to 13 residues. Germline lookup yields CDR1 SQVTM and CDR2 ANQGSEA. This CDR3 is CSARGTENSPLHF. In DNA form, the CDR3 reads TGCAGCGCCAGGGGGACAGAGAATTCACCCCTCCACTTT.

CDR3 DNA: TGTGCCTGGAGTCGGCAGGAAAATCAGCCCCAGCATTTT. Amino acids: CAWSRQENQPQHF. The chain combines TRBV30 with TRBJ1-5; D not certain. V was clipped by 2 bases and J by 4 bases, with 9 bases between them. CDR1 is GTSNPN and CDR2 is SVGIG in the germline V gene (reference sequence). The CDR3 length is 13 residues.

The rearrangement links TRBV2 to TRBJ2-1; D is perhaps TRBD1 (6 bases). The ends were cut back, 2 bases at V and 1 base at J, with 9 bases in the middle. Germline CDR1 SNHLY, CDR2 FYNNEI. The CDR3 has 15 residues. The CDR3 spells CASSESTGSYNEQFF. CDR3 DNA sequence: TGTGCCAGCAGTGAATCGACAGGATCCTACAATGAGCAGTTCTTC.

CDR3 nucleotide sequence: TGTGCCAGCAGGGCACTAGCGGGGACTTACAATGAGCAGTTCTTC. Residues: CASRALAGTYNEQFF. The chain has TRBV6-5 and TRBJ2-1; 10 positions agree with TRBD2. There are 15 residues in the CDR3. V dropped 6 bases and J dropped 4; count of bases not matched to a gene: 6. Germline V gives CDR1 MNHEY, CDR2 SVGAGI.

The chain links TRBV11-2 to TRBJ2-5; D is possibly TRBD2 (6 bases). The CDR3 totals 14 residues. Germline CDR1 reads SGHAT; CDR2 reads FQNNGV. V shed 5 bases and J shed 9 bases, with 19 bases lying between them. CDR3 amino acids: CASSALGGTGSQYF. In DNA, the CDR3 is TGTGCCAGCAGCGCTCTGGGGGGTACGGGGTCCCAGTACTTC.

V usage is TRBV7-2 and J usage is TRBJ2-1, with a tentative D call TRBD1 (7 bases). V was clipped by 1 base and J by 7 bases, with 14 bases between them. Germline values: CDR1 SGHTA, CDR2 FQGNSA. The CDR3 is 15 residues long. The CDR3, as DNA: TGTGCCAGCAGCTTAGGTTTCAGGGGGGCGAATGAGCAGTTCTTC. It specifies CASSLGFRGANEQFF. Full variable domain (outside the CDR3, taken from reference TRBV7-2 and TRBJ2-1): GAGVSQSPSNKVTEKGKDVELRCDPISGHTALYWYRQSLGQGLEFLIYFQGNSAPDKSGLPSDRFSAERTGGSVSTLTIQRTQQEDSAVYLCASSLGFRGANEQFFGPGTRLTVL.

In regard to this clone: The identical CDR3 is also encoded by other nucleotide sequences in the sample. This sequence joins TRBV7-2 and TRBJ2-3; a weak D match, TRBD2 (6 bases). V lost 0 bases, J lost 9 bases, and 16 bases lay in between. The CDR3 loop spans 15 amino acids. Germline V gene data show CDR1 as SGHTA and CDR2 as FQGNSA. CDR3 loop: CASSLAGGGQGTQYF. The CDR3 nucleotides are TGTGCCAGCAGCTTAGCGGGGGGTGGGCAAGGAACGCAGTATTTT.

This sequence joins TRBV7-2 and TRBJ1-5; D is perhaps TRBD1 (6 bases). Trimming shortened V by 1 base and J by 6 bases, and 10 bases separated the two germline ends. The CDR3 runs 14 residues. The germline CDR1 and CDR2 sequences are SGHTA and FQGNSA. The CDR3 region is CASSLVGQPQPQHF. The DNA for the CDR3 is TGTGCCAGCAGCTTAGTTGGACAGCCTCAGCCCCAGCATTTT.

The chain combines TRBV7-2 with TRBJ2-1; D gene unclear. Trimming removed 7 bases at V and 6 bases at J, with 13 bases between. The germline V gene has CDR1 SGHTA and CDR2 FQGNSA. The CDR3 is 13 amino acids. The CDR3 nucleotides read TGTGCCAGCACCGAGGTTCTTTCCAATGAGCAGTTCTTC. Translation gives CASTEVLSNEQFF.

V and J are TRBV5-1 and TRBJ1-4; D unresolved. The CDR3 loop spans 12 amino acids. Trimming shortened V by 5 bases and J by 5 bases, and 7 bases separated the two germline ends. The germline CDR1 and CDR2 sequences are SGHRS and YFSETQ. For the CDR3, the DNA is TGCGCCAGCAGATCTGAGAATGAAAAACTGTTTTTT. It is translated as CASRSENEKLFF.